Described below is a single T cell receptor beta chain sequence and its context. The CDR3 sequence is 15 residues long. V dropped 9 bases and J dropped 8 bases, with 20 bases sitting between them. Germline-derived CDR1 and CDR2 are SEHNR and FQNEAQ (reference sequence). The data belong to a study of CD8+CD57+ T cells in acquired aplastic anemia. By flow cytometry, patients selected for sequencing had shown an expansion of CD8+CD57+ cells. All patients were therapy-naive when blood was sampled. CDR3 and TCR beta VDJ profiling relied on a genomic DNA template. TCRdb reprocessed the reads via MiXCR and lists one record per CDR3 protein. The top ten hold over 10% of the sample, which has roughly 170,000 distinct CDR3 sequences, about 44% seen once.

The sequencing sample was made of sorted CD4+, CD8+, or CD8+CD57+ T cells (not recorded which) from PBMCs. The sequence came from a human donor with aplastic anemia. The chain employs TRBV7-9 and TRBJ1-6; D is perhaps TRBD1 (5 bases). CDR3 DNA: TGTGCCAGTACCCTTTTTAGGGACCCTTATTCACCCCTCCACTTT. Translating it yields CASTLFRDPYSPLHF.